This T cell receptor beta chain is from a study of T cell responses to AZD1222 COVID-19 vaccine. Germline trimming cut 5 bases from V and 2 bases from J; bases unmatched to any gene: 5. The CDR3 runs 15 residues. The germline V gene has CDR1 LGHDT and CDR2 YNNKEL (reference sequence). Clones were read by immunoSEQ multiplex PCR, and TCRdb kept only the in-frame ones, dropping some. The sample holds 100,000 or so clones, approximately 91% seen once. The receptor's source is an adult in good health. Sequencing used peripheral blood, obtained on day 0 of AZD1222 vaccination. The rearrangement links TRBV3-1 (or the pseudogene TRBV3-2) to TRBJ2-1; the match to TRBD2 covers 8 bases. In DNA form, the CDR3 reads TGTGCCAGCAGCTTTACTAGCGGACCCTACAATGAGCAGTTCTTC. This gives the protein CASSFTSGPYNEQFF.